Each of the 32 T cell receptor beta chains below was sequenced from the same sample in a study of shared clonotypes between healthy human individuals (TCRdb year 2020). Library preparation was by the immunoSEQ multiplex PCR assay. TCRdb carries this immuneACCESS record with in-frame sequences only. Its versions omit some clonotypes, under half of them owing to an unresolved V gene in the studies checked, with the rest unexplained. Counted in this sample were about 580,000 clones; 95% to 98% of them appeared once. Of the sample, less than 0.35% is held by the ten largest clones. For the CD8 naive samples, CD45RO-negative cells were positively selected for CCR7, yielding a CD45RA+CCR7+ population from which TemRA cells were excluded. The material sequenced was naive CD8+ T cells sorted from blood. According to the study, the label for this sample's cell subset or site signals: CD45RA+CCR7+. These receptor sequences come from a man aged 25-45 years in good health.

This chain links TRBV12-5 with TRBJ2-1; D may be TRBD1 (7 bases). The CDR3 runs 14 residues. V was pared by 11 bases and J by 0 bases, with 14 bases between. Germline V gene data show CDR1 as LGHNT and CDR2 as FRNRAP. In nucleotides, the CDR3 is TGTGCTTCCCGCGGGGACAGCTCCTACAATGAGCAGTTCTTC. The encoded protein is CASRGDSSYNEQFF.

The chain carries TRBV4-1 and TRBJ2-7; 10 nucleotides line up with TRBD2. CDR3 length: 14 residues. Germline-derived CDR1 and CDR2 are MGHRA and YSYEKL. Trimming took 5 bases from V and 6 from J; bases not matched to a gene: 7. CDR3 amino acids: CASSALAGAGEQYF. CDR3 DNA: TGCGCCAGCAGCGCCCTAGCGGGAGCGGGCGAGCAGTACTTC.

CDR3 residues: CASSLGEGAEAFF. CDR3 nucleotides: TGTGCCAGCAGCTTGGGGGAAGGGGCTGAAGCTTTCTTT. V usage is TRBV5-8 and J usage is TRBJ1-1; TRBD1 is a possible D gene (5 bases). Germline-derived CDR1 and CDR2 are SGHTS and YDEGEE. The CDR3 extends over 13 amino acids. Trimming removed 0 bases at V and 6 bases at J, with 9 bases between.

This chain connects TRBV7-6 to TRBJ2-1, with D maybe TRBD2 (6 bases). This CDR3 comprises 21 residues. Trimming pared 1 base from V and 4 bases from J, leaving 29 bases between. Germline lookup yields CDR1 SGHVS and CDR2 FNYEAQ. The CDR3 DNA follows: TGTGCCAGCAGCTTAGTAAGTCCAGGATCTCACCAAGTTGGGACTTACAATGAGCAGTTCTTC. Its protein product is CASSLVSPGSHQVGTYNEQFF. The entire variable domain, with the rest obtained from reference TRBV7-6 and TRBJ2-1, is as follows: GAGVSQSPRYKVTKRGQDVALRCDPISGHVSLYWYRQALGQGPEFLTYFNYEAQQDKSGLPNDRFSAERPEGSISTLTIQRTEQRDSAMYRCASSLVSPGSHQVGTYNEQFFGPGTRLTVL.

The chain is built from TRBV7-8 and TRBJ2-2; 7 bases are shared with TRBD1. V dropped 5 bases and J dropped 1; count of bases not matched to a gene: 4. Germline V CDR1 and CDR2: SGHVS, FQNEAQ. This CDR3 comprises 15 residues. Here the CDR3 reads CASSPGTENTGELFF. CDR3 sequence (DNA): TGTGCCAGCAGCCCGGGGACAGAGAACACCGGGGAGCTGTTTTTT.

This chain uses TRBV6-4 with TRBJ2-7; D unresolved. The V end lost 6 bases, the J end lost 0 bases, and 9 bases lay between the germline ends. Germline-derived CDR1 and CDR2 are MRHNA and SNTAGT. The CDR3 loop spans 13 amino acids. In DNA form, the CDR3 reads TGTGCCAGCAGGCCTGACAACTCCTACGAGCAGTACTTC. Amino acids: CASRPDNSYEQYF.

V is TRBV29-1 and J is TRBJ2-7; TRBD2 might be the D (5 bases). The germline V and J ends were trimmed by 4 bases and 3 bases, with 13 bases remaining between them. Germline CDR1 SQVTM, CDR2 ANQGSEA. The CDR3 is made up of 13 amino acids. The CDR3, as DNA: TGCAGCGTTGTTTCGGGGTTTGGCTACGAGCAGTACTTC. Its translation is CSVVSGFGYEQYF.

The V and J genes are TRBV5-5 and TRBJ2-7; D remains unclear. Trimming took 4 bases from V and 2 from J, leaving 13 bases between them. CDR1 SGHKS and CDR2 YYEKEE come from the germline V gene (reference sequence). The CDR3 contains 14 residues. The CDR3 reads CASSLLQVTYEQYF. CDR3 sequence (DNA): TGTGCCAGCAGCCTACTCCAGGTGACCTACGAGCAGTACTTC.

This chain joins TRBV6-5 and TRBJ2-7, with D tentatively TRBD1 or TRBD2 (5 bases each). Trimming left V 2 bases short and J 1 base short, with 12 bases between. The CDR3 loop spans 15 amino acids. Germline V gene sequence: CDR1 MNHEY, CDR2 SVGAGI. CDR3 region: CASSYGGMGSYEQYF. CDR3 nucleotide sequence: TGTGCCAGCAGTTACGGGGGAATGGGATCCTACGAGCAGTACTTC.

The chain recombines TRBV5-6 with TRBJ2-7, with 9 bases fitting TRBD2. This CDR3 has 16 residues. Unmatched junction bases numbered 8, after V lost 3 bases and J lost 1 base. Germline V CDR1 and CDR2: SGHDT, YYEEEE. CDR3 sequence: CASSSERTSVSYEQYF. The CDR3 nucleotides read TGTGCCAGCAGCTCGGAGCGGACTAGCGTATCCTACGAGCAGTACTTC.

The chain joins TRBV25-1 to TRBJ2-7; 8 bases fit TRBD1. The ends lost 3 bases at V and 3 bases at J; junction bases unmatched: 7. The CDR3 consists of 15 residues. CDR1 MGHDK and CDR2 SYGVNS come from the germline V gene. The CDR3 region has the DNA TGTGCCAGCAGTGACCTGACAGGGGATTACTACGAGCAGTACTTC. Translated, it gives CASSDLTGDYYEQYF.

A few counts support this clone. CDR3 sequence (DNA): TGTGCCAGCAGTGAGTTCCCGGGGGTAGAGCAGTACTTC. Translation: CASSEFPGVEQYF. The chain joins TRBV25-1 to TRBJ2-7; possible D gene TRBD2, 6 bases. The V gene lost 3 bases and the J gene lost 7 bases, with 13 bases spanning the gap. The CDR3 is made up of 13 amino acids. Germline-derived CDR1 and CDR2 are MGHDK and SYGVNS.

This clone was observed a single time. V is TRBV30 and J is TRBJ2-7; 13 nucleotides agree with TRBD2. Germline V gene sequence: CDR1 GTSNPN, CDR2 SVGIG (reference sequence). CDR3 length equals 15 residues. Unmatched junction bases numbered 5, after V lost 5 bases and J lost 1 base. The CDR3 region has the DNA TGTGCCTGGGCTCCGGGACTAGCGGGGTCCTACGAGCAGTACTTC. Residues: CAWAPGLAGSYEQYF.

The chain employs TRBV10-1 and TRBJ2-1; 7 bases are shared with TRBD2. With V trimmed by 4 bases and J by 8 bases, 5 bases remained unmatched. The CDR3 covers 13 residues. The V gene's germline CDR1 is WNHNN and CDR2 SYGVQD (reference sequence). The CDR3 DNA reads TGCGCCAGCAGTGGGTCTAGCGGTTATGAGCAGTTCTTC. Translating it yields CASSGSSGYEQFF.

The CDR3 DNA reads TGTGCCACCGAACAGGGGTGGAGCAATCAGCCCCAGCATTTT. It is translated as CATEQGWSNQPQHF. The chain combines TRBV15 with TRBJ1-5, with TRBD1 matching 7 bases. With V trimmed by 8 bases and J by 1 base, 5 bases remained unmatched. Germline loops: CDR1 LNHNV, CDR2 YYDKDF (reference sequence). The CDR3 length is 14 residues.

This chain links TRBV4-1 with TRBJ2-1, with 9 bases that match TRBD1. CDR1 and CDR2 from the germline V gene are MGHRA and YSYEKL. The CDR3 has 16 residues. V was clipped by 0 bases and J by 6 bases; unmatched bases: 6. The CDR3 nucleotides are TGCGCCAGCAGCCAAGAGTTCGGGACAGGGCGCAATGAGCAGTTCTTC. Translated, it gives CASSQEFGTGRNEQFF.

This chain uses TRBV7-2 with TRBJ2-7, with TRBD2 matching 9 bases. V gave up 2 bases and J gave up 6 bases; unmatched junction bases: 5. CDR1 and CDR2 (germline): SGHTA, FQGNSA. The CDR3 length is 14 residues. The CDR3 here is CASSLKVSGGEQYF. The DNA for the CDR3 is TGTGCCAGCAGCTTAAAGGTTAGCGGGGGCGAGCAGTACTTC.

As for this clone: Other DNA sequences from this sample encode an identical CDR3 as well. This chain uses TRBV5-1 with TRBJ2-7; no clear D gene. V dropped 0 bases and J dropped 2 bases, with 6 bases sitting between them. The CDR3 loop spans 13 amino acids. Germline-derived CDR1 and CDR2 are SGHRS and YFSETQ. CDR3 protein: CASSLGGTYEQYF. The CDR3 DNA sequence: TGCGCCAGCAGCTTGGGTGGGACCTACGAGCAGTACTTC.

In its sample, this clone was seen once. The gene calls are TRBV30 and TRBJ2-6; D ambiguous. V was trimmed by 1 base and J by 2 bases, leaving 3 bases between them. Germline CDR1 reads GTSNPN; CDR2 reads SVGIG (reference sequence). The CDR3 has 13 residues. The CDR3 DNA is TGTGCCTGGAGTGGGGCTGGGGCCAACGTCCTGACTTTC. It is translated as CAWSGAGANVLTF.

V gene TRBV28 combines with J gene TRBJ2-5; TRBD1 is a possible D gene (6 bases). Germline assignment: CDR1 MDHEN and CDR2 SYDVKM. This CDR3 is 15 amino acids long. V lost 4 bases to trimming and J lost 5 bases, with 17 bases between them. The CDR3 spells CASSSRDTVVETQYF. CDR3 DNA sequence: TGTGCCAGCAGTTCACGGGACACCGTGGTTGAGACCCAGTACTTC.

The chain has TRBV29-1 and TRBJ1-1; unclear D gene. This CDR3 has 12 residues. Deletions cut 4 bases from V and 4 bases from J, with 10 bases between. The V gene's germline CDR1 is SQVTM and CDR2 ANQGSEA. The CDR3 here is CSVVSIATEAFF. The CDR3 DNA reads TGCAGCGTTGTGTCCATTGCCACTGAAGCTTTCTTT.

J is TRBJ2-6 and V is TRBV20-1; D ambiguous. Trimming left V 5 bases short and J 3 bases short, with 2 bases between. The CDR3 contains 11 residues. The germline CDR1 and CDR2 sequences are DFQATT and SNEGSKA (reference sequence). Here the CDR3 DNA reads TGCAGTGCTTTTGGGGCCAACGTCCTGACTTTC. Its translation is CSAFGANVLTF.

This clone was detected once. The rearrangement uses TRBV5-5 and TRBJ1-2; D is ambiguous. The V end lost 4 bases, the J end lost 2 bases, and 12 bases lay between the germline ends. The germline V gene has CDR1 SGHKS and CDR2 YYEKEE (reference sequence). The length of the CDR3 is 14 residues. The CDR3 DNA sequence: TGTGCCAGCAGCCAAGACGGAGGCAACTATGGCTACACCTTC. Translating gives CASSQDGGNYGYTF.

The rearrangement links TRBV7-2 to TRBJ2-5; maybe TRBD2 (6 bases). The CDR3 loop spans 12 amino acids. V was trimmed by 4 bases and J by 3 bases, leaving 6 bases between them. Germline CDR1 reads SGHTA; CDR2 reads FQGNSA. The CDR3 reads CASSWTKETQYF. In DNA, the CDR3 is TGTGCCAGCAGCTGGACTAAAGAGACCCAGTACTTC.

This sequence joins TRBV9 and TRBJ2-3, with 7 bases aligning to TRBD1. The CDR3 runs 12 residues. CDR1 is SGDLS, CDR2 YYNGEE, per germline. Trimming cost V 4 bases and J 11 bases; bases outside gene matches: 7. The CDR3, as DNA: TGTGCCAGCAGCCCCCAGGGGGACCTGCAGTATTTT. It translates to CASSPQGDLQYF.

The rearrangement links TRBV27 to TRBJ2-1; TRBD2 might be the D (5 bases). In germline, CDR1 is MNHEY, CDR2 SMNVEV (reference sequence). V gave up 0 bases and J gave up 10 bases, with 10 bases separating them. This CDR3 comprises 13 residues. CDR3: CASSLSFPGEQFF. CDR3 DNA: TGTGCCAGCAGTTTATCCTTCCCGGGGGAGCAGTTCTTC.

This chain joins TRBV9 and TRBJ2-2, with D perhaps matching TRBD1 or TRBD2 (5 bases each). CDR3 length: 16 residues. From germline, CDR1 is SGDLS and CDR2 YYNGEE. The V gene lost 3 bases and the J gene lost 3 bases, with 15 bases spanning the gap. This chain's CDR3 is CASSAPAGTDTGELFF. DNA of the CDR3: TGTGCCAGCAGCGCCCCCGCCGGGACCGACACCGGGGAGCTGTTTTTT. Looking up the rest from reference TRBV9 and TRBJ2-2 gives the full variable domain: DSGVTQTPKHLITATGQRVTLRCSPRSGDLSVYWYQQSLDQGLQFLIQYYNGEERAKGNILERFSAQQFPDLHSELNLSSLELGDSALYFCASSAPAGTDTGELFFGEGSRLTVL.

The chain combines TRBV6-5 with TRBJ1-2; 7 bases are a match to TRBD1. The CDR3 is 12 amino acids. The junction had 6 bases not matched to a gene; V was cut back by 2 bases and J by 12 bases. CDR1 MNHEY and CDR2 SVGAGI come from the germline V gene. CDR3 sequence reads: CASSYTGTADTF. The CDR3 coding sequence is TGTGCCAGCAGTTACACCGGGACAGCCGACACCTTC.

The chain recombines TRBV7-9 with TRBJ2-7, with D tentatively TRBD2 (7 bases). Germline V gene data show CDR1 as SEHNR and CDR2 as FQNEAQ (reference sequence). The CDR3 consists of 14 residues. Trimming took off 7 bases at V and 2 bases at J, with 15 bases between the two ends. The CDR3 DNA sequence: TGTGCCAGCACCCAAGGGGGGGTAACCTACGAGCAGTACTTC. Encoded protein: CASTQGGVTYEQYF.

The V and J genes are TRBV7-9 and TRBJ2-7; 8 bases are shared with TRBD2. Trimming at V came to 4 bases and at J to 3 bases, leaving 17 bases not matched to a gene. CDR3 length: 18 amino acids. CDR1 SEHNR and CDR2 FQNEAQ come from the germline V gene (reference sequence). CDR3 DNA sequence: TGTGCCAGCAGCTCTTCGCGGGGGGCGCATGGTTTTCACTACGAGCAGTACTTC. Translating gives CASSSSRGAHGFHYEQYF.

The V call is TRBV27, the J call TRBJ1-2; 9 bases agree with TRBD1. V was clipped by 5 bases and J by 7 bases; unmatched bases: 11. There are 15 residues in the CDR3. Germline lookup yields CDR1 MNHEY and CDR2 SMNVEV (reference sequence). Written as DNA, the CDR3 is TGTGCCAGCAGTACCTCCGGGACAGGGATCTCTGGCTACACCTTC. This translates into CASSTSGTGISGYTF.

The V gene is TRBV19, the J gene TRBJ2-1; D call uncertain. The germline V and J ends were trimmed by 5 bases and 1 base, with 12 bases remaining between them. Germline V gives CDR1 LNHDA, CDR2 SQIVND (reference sequence). This CDR3 region has 15 residues. The CDR3 here is CASSLTDESYNEQFF. CDR3 bases: TGTGCCAGTAGTCTTACAGACGAATCCTACAATGAGCAGTTCTTC.